The 26 T cell receptor beta chains in this list originate from one sample, sequenced in a study of cytomegalovirus exposure and HLA in healthy donors. Researchers ran the PCR with 60 Vbeta and 13 Jbeta primers. This table comes from immunoSEQ multiplex PCR, and its TCRdb copy is limited to in-frame clones, with some not included. The sample has around 110,000 clones; about 76% are singletons. The material sequenced was PBMCs. The receptors originated from a woman in her thirties in good health and CMV-seronegative.

The chain is built from TRBV25-1 and TRBJ2-7; 10 bases fit TRBD2. The germline gives CDR1 MGHDK, CDR2 SYGVNS. This CDR3 region has 15 residues. Germline trimming cut 8 bases from V and 6 bases from J; bases unmatched to any gene: 13. CDR3 in amino acids: CASPLPGLAYCEQYF. The DNA of the CDR3 is TGTGCCAGCCCCCTCCCGGGACTAGCGTATTGCGAGCAGTACTTC.

J is TRBJ2-1 and V is TRBV9; 14 positions match TRBD2. CDR1 and CDR2 (germline): SGDLS, YYNGEE. The CDR3 length is 20 residues. The ends lost 0 bases at V and 4 bases at J; junction bases unmatched: 12. The CDR3 here is CASSVAVGAGLAGGYNEQFF. The CDR3 DNA is TGTGCCAGCAGCGTAGCGGTGGGAGCCGGACTAGCGGGAGGTTACAATGAGCAGTTCTTC. The full variable domain, rest sourced from reference TRBV9 and TRBJ2-1, is DSGVTQTPKHLITATGQRVTLRCSPRSGDLSVYWYQQSLDQGLQFLIQYYNGEERAKGNILERFSAQQFPDLHSELNLSSLELGDSALYFCASSVAVGAGLAGGYNEQFFGPGTRLTVL.

V and J are TRBV7-6 and TRBJ2-2, with 7 positions matching TRBD2. CDR3 length: 16 residues. Germline V gene lookup returns CDR1 SGHVS and CDR2 FNYEAQ. V lost 6 bases and J lost 6; bases outside the gene matches: 13. The CDR3 bases are TGTGCCAGCAGTTTTAGCCTAACGGGAGGCCCCGGGGAGCTGTTTTTT. Translation: CASSFSLTGGPGELFF. Filled out from reference TRBV7-6 and TRBJ2-2, the complete variable domain reads GAGVSQSPRYKVTKRGQDVALRCDPISGHVSLYWYRQALGQGPEFLTYFNYEAQQDKSGLPNDRFSAERPEGSISTLTIQRTEQRDSAMYRCASSFSLTGGPGELFFGEGSRLTVL.

The chain employs TRBV7-9 and TRBJ2-5; D gene uncertain. The DNA end favors TRBJ2-7, so the J call may be wrong. The CDR3 consists of 12 residues. Germline V lookup: CDR1 SEHNR, CDR2 FQNEAQ (reference sequence). The CDR3 DNA reads as TGTGCCAGCAGCTTTGTGGTCCCCGAGCAGTACTTC. It yields the protein CASSFVVPEQYF.

The chain joins TRBV9 to TRBJ1-4; no clear D. The V and J ends lost 4 bases and 5 bases respectively, with 9 bases between them. From germline, CDR1 is SGDLS and CDR2 YYNGEE. The CDR3 contains 13 residues. The CDR3 is CASSRPGNEKLFF. DNA of the CDR3: TGTGCCAGCAGCCGTCCCGGGAATGAAAAACTGTTTTTT.

The chain uses TRBV5-6 and TRBJ2-7; possibly TRBD2 for D (6 bases). This CDR3 has 14 residues. Trimming took off 5 bases at V and 1 base at J, with 13 bases between the two ends. The germline CDR1 and CDR2 sequences are SGHDT and YYEEEE. This chain's CDR3 is CASSSSGRSYEQYF. In nucleotides, the CDR3 is TGTGCCAGCAGTTCGAGCGGGCGGTCCTACGAGCAGTACTTC.

The J gene is TRBJ1-3, the V gene TRBV19, with D maybe TRBD1 (5 bases). Germline V lookup: CDR1 LNHDA, CDR2 SQIVND (reference sequence). The CDR3 length is 14 residues. Trimming shortened V by 5 bases and J by 3 bases, and 11 bases separated the two germline ends. CDR3 protein: CASSVAGLGNTIYF. CDR3 sequence (DNA): TGTGCCAGTAGTGTTGCGGGACTTGGAAACACCATATATTTT.

The chain recombines TRBV5-6 with TRBJ2-3; 9 bases line up with TRBD2. This CDR3 is built from 15 residues. J lost 4 bases, V lost 6 bases, and 9 bases had no gene match. Per germline, CDR1 SGHDT and CDR2 YYEEEE. CDR3 sequence (DNA): TGTGCCAGCAACCATCGGCTAGCGGGATCAGATACGCAGTATTTT. Translation gives CASNHRLAGSDTQYF. The full variable domain, completed using reference TRBV5-6 and TRBJ2-3, is DAGVTQSPTHLIKTRGQQVTLRCSPKSGHDTVSWYQQALGQGPQFIFQYYEEEERQRGNFPDRFSGHQFPNYSSELNVNALLLGDSALYLCASNHRLAGSDTQYFGPGTRLTVL.

The chain employs TRBV6-5 and TRBJ2-3; TRBD1 matches 8 bases. With V trimmed by 5 bases and J by 1 base, 2 bases remained unmatched. Germline CDR1 reads MNHEY; CDR2 reads SVGAGI. CDR3 size: 14 residues. CDR3 loop: CASSRQGRTDTQYF. The CDR3 nucleotides read TGTGCCAGCAGTCGACAGGGGCGCACAGATACGCAGTATTTT.

The chain links TRBV5-1 to TRBJ2-3, with a tentative D call TRBD1 (5 bases). The V gene lost 5 bases and the J gene lost 1 base, with 8 bases spanning the gap. The CDR3 totals 13 residues. Germline V gene sequence: CDR1 SGHRS, CDR2 YFSETQ. CDR3 nucleotide sequence: TGCGCCAGCAGTCAGGGTGGCACAGATACGCAGTATTTT. Translated: CASSQGGTDTQYF.

The rearrangement links TRBV9 to TRBJ2-1, with 8 bases matching TRBD2. Germline V gene lookup returns CDR1 SGDLS and CDR2 YYNGEE. The CDR3 has 17 residues. The trim removed 0 bases at V and 2 bases at J, leaving 7 bases unmatched. The CDR3 DNA reads TGTGCCAGCAGCGTAGTTCCAGCGGGAGCAACCTACAATGAGCAGTTCTTC. Translated, it gives CASSVVPAGATYNEQFF.

The chain employs TRBV28 and TRBJ1-5; D is ambiguous. The V gene's germline CDR1 is MDHEN and CDR2 SYDVKM. The V end was cut by 3 bases, the J end by 7 bases, with 10 bases between. This CDR3 is built from 13 residues. CDR3 DNA: TGTGCCAGCAGTTTGAGGGCAAGGCAGCCCCAGCATTTT. This translates into CASSLRARQPQHF.

This clone was seen only a few times. The genes are TRBV28 and TRBJ1-1, with D possibly TRBD1 on 6 matching bases. The germline gives CDR1 MDHEN, CDR2 SYDVKM. Deletions cut 10 bases from V and 8 bases from J, with 20 bases between. The CDR3 consists of 13 residues. For the CDR3, the DNA is TGTGCCACCATAAAGCTAGGGGGGGGCGAAGCTTTCTTT. Amino acids: CATIKLGGGEAFF.

The chain combines TRBV27 with TRBJ1-2; 7 nucleotides match TRBD1. After removal of 6 bases from V and 8 bases from J, the junction contained 12 bases not matched to a gene. Germline V lookup: CDR1 MNHEY, CDR2 SMNVEV (reference sequence). This CDR3 region has 14 residues. The CDR3 loop reads CASSLDRTHRGYTF. The CDR3 DNA is TGTGCCAGCAGCTTGGACAGGACTCATCGGGGCTACACCTTC.

This clone appeared a single time. J is TRBJ2-7 and V is TRBV10-3, with TRBD1 identical over 7 bases. Trimming at V came to 4 bases and at J to 12 bases, leaving 6 bases not matched to a gene. From germline, CDR1 is ENHRY and CDR2 SYGVKD. The CDR3 spans 11 residues. The DNA of the CDR3 is TGTGCCATCAGTGGTGAAGGGGGCCCGTACTTC. This codes for CAISGEGGPYF.

This chain joins TRBV4-2 and TRBJ2-2; D gene unclear. This CDR3 spans 12 amino acids. Germline assignment: CDR1 LGHNA and CDR2 YNFKEQ. V was cut by 3 bases and J by 5 bases, with 4 bases left in between. The CDR3 region is CASSHPTGELFF. The CDR3 nucleotides read TGTGCCAGCAGCCACCCTACCGGGGAGCTGTTTTTT.

The chain employs TRBV28 and TRBJ1-1; D is undetermined. Deletions cut 2 bases from V and 1 base from J, with 8 bases between. CDR1 is MDHEN and CDR2 is SYDVKM in the germline V gene. The CDR3 spans 14 residues. CDR3 region: CASSLESPNTEAFF. In DNA, the CDR3 is TGTGCCAGCAGTTTAGAGTCGCCGAACACTGAAGCTTTCTTT.

The chain carries TRBV10-2 and TRBJ2-2, with TRBD2 matching over 10 bases. The trim removed 8 bases at V and 2 bases at J, leaving 2 bases unmatched. CDR1 is WSHSY and CDR2 is SAAADI in the germline V gene. The CDR3 length is 14 residues. Here the CDR3 reads CASRTSGNTGELFF. CDR3 in DNA: TGCGCCAGCCGGACTAGCGGAAACACCGGGGAGCTGTTTTTT.

The chain recombines TRBV5-1 with TRBJ2-3, with D possibly TRBD1 on 9 matching bases. CDR3 size: 15 residues. The V and J ends lost 4 bases and 6 bases respectively, with 18 bases between them. Germline V gene data show CDR1 as SGHRS and CDR2 as YFSETQ. This CDR3 reads CASSALSGTGDTQYF. The CDR3 bases are TGCGCCAGCAGCGCCCTTAGCGGGACAGGGGATACGCAGTATTTT.

This chain links TRBV7-2 with TRBJ2-3; D not resolved. This CDR3 is 12 amino acids long. Trimming removed 8 bases from V and 5 bases from J, with 11 bases in between. Per germline, CDR1 SGHTA and CDR2 FQGNSA. The CDR3, as DNA: TGTGCCAGCTCAGCGAGAGAAGATACGCAGTATTTT. It translates to CASSAREDTQYF.

This clone has only one observation. The chain uses TRBV2 and TRBJ2-3; D not resolved. CDR1 is SNHLY, CDR2 FYNNEI, per germline. With 4 bases removed from V and 1 base from J, the gap between germline ends came to 15 bases. CDR3 length equals 16 residues. Here the CDR3 reads CASSGLALGGTDTQYF. Here the CDR3 DNA reads TGTGCCAGCAGTGGCCTGGCCCTTGGAGGCACAGATACGCAGTATTTT.

The chain is built from TRBV19 and TRBJ2-1, with 14 bases lining up with TRBD2. Germline loops: CDR1 LNHDA, CDR2 SQIVND (reference sequence). The CDR3 is 17 residues long. J gave up 0 bases and V 9 bases, and 7 bases lay outside the gene matches. CDR3 loop: CASSTGTSGSSYNEQFF. The CDR3 DNA is TGTGCCAGCTCCACCGGGACTAGCGGGAGCTCCTACAATGAGCAGTTCTTC.

The gene calls are TRBV6-5 and TRBJ2-7, with 7 positions matching TRBD1. V shed 5 bases and J 3 bases; nucleotides not matched to a gene: 7. This CDR3 is 14 amino acids long. CDR1 is MNHEY and CDR2 is SVGAGI in the germline V gene. CDR3 protein: CASSNDRANYEQYF. The CDR3 coding sequence is TGTGCCAGCAGTAACGACAGGGCTAACTACGAGCAGTACTTC.

A remark on this clone: A junction end diverges from the germline sequence, so it may reflect a read error. This chain connects TRBV27 to TRBJ2-2; D is unresolved. Germline-derived CDR1 and CDR2 are MNHEY and SMNVEV (reference sequence). CDR3 length equals 16 residues. CDR3 in amino acids: CVSSFYEVRDTGELFF. For the CDR3, the DNA is TGTGTCAGCAGTTTTTACGAGGTCCGAGACACCGGGGAGCTGTTTTTT.

The chain is built from TRBV28 and TRBJ1-5; D may be TRBD1 (5 bases). The CDR3 loop spans 14 amino acids. Germline V gene sequence: CDR1 MDHEN, CDR2 SYDVKM. Deletions cut 5 bases from V and 0 bases from J, with 8 bases between. The CDR3 sequence is CASSRQLSNQPQHF. CDR3 coding DNA: TGTGCCAGCAGTCGACAGCTTAGCAATCAGCCCCAGCATTTT.

This chain links TRBV6-1 with TRBJ2-1, with 10 bases that match TRBD1. This CDR3 has 15 amino acids. The ends lost 6 bases at V and 8 bases at J; junction bases unmatched: 10. CDR1 is MNHNS, CDR2 SASEGT, per germline. In DNA form, the CDR3 reads TGTGCCAGCAGCCACCGGGGACAGGGGATCGATGAGCAGTTCTTC. The encoded protein is CASSHRGQGIDEQFF.